The 5 T cell receptor beta chains in this list originate from one sample, sequenced in a study of OX40 agonist ivuxolimab in advanced cancers. TCRdb's table, derived via immunoSEQ multiplex PCR, lists solely in-frame clones and lacks some. The profile covers 70,000 to 75,000 clones, with 70% to 85% appearing a single time and about 1% taken by the ten largest. The sample was CD4+ or CD8+ T cells sorted from blood, taken in a trial of the OX40 agonist ivuxolimab. The receptors come from an adult with an advanced solid tumor such as melanoma, head and neck, liver or kidney cancer.

This chain links TRBV4-2 with TRBJ1-1; D gene ambiguous. V gave up 7 bases and J gave up 0 bases, with 9 bases separating them. The CDR3 spans 13 residues. Germline values: CDR1 LGHNA, CDR2 YNFKEQ. This CDR3 reads CASNTNMNTEAFF. In DNA form, the CDR3 reads TGTGCCAGCAATACAAACATGAACACTGAAGCTTTCTTT.

J is TRBJ1-2 and V is TRBV6-5; the D is unclear. Germline CDR1 and CDR2: MNHEY and SVGAGI. The CDR3 is 12 amino acids. V gave up 6 bases and J gave up 7 bases, with 12 bases separating them. This CDR3 reads CASRKVAAGYTF. Here the CDR3 DNA reads TGTGCCAGCAGGAAGGTCGCCGCTGGCTACACCTTC.

A remark on this clone: This same CDR3 is encoded by further DNA sequences in the sample. The rearrangement links TRBV19 to TRBJ2-3, with 8 nucleotides matching TRBD2. V shed 3 bases, J shed 5 bases, and the junction held 1 base outside the gene matches. The CDR3 consists of 13 residues. The germline CDR1 and CDR2 sequences are LNHDA and SQIVND (reference sequence). This CDR3 reads CASSIGGGDTQYF. CDR3 sequence (DNA): TGTGCCAGTAGTATCGGGGGGGGAGATACGCAGTATTTT.

The rearrangement joins TRBV11-3 to TRBJ2-5; TRBD2 matches 14 bases. Germline lookup yields CDR1 SGHNT and CDR2 YENEEA. This CDR3 is 18 amino acids long. The V gene end was trimmed by 5 bases and the J gene end by 0 bases; junction bases not matched to a gene: 8. In DNA, the CDR3 is TGTGCCAGCAGCCTCGGGACTAGCGGGGGTTTGTACCAAGAGACCCAGTACTTC. Translated: CASSLGTSGGLYQETQYF. Together with reference TRBV11-3 and TRBJ2-5, the CDR3 gives the full variable domain: EAGVVQSPRYKIIEKKQPVAFWCNPISGHNTLYWYLQNLGQGPELLIRYENEEAVDDSQLPKDRFSAERLKGVDSTLKIQPAELGDSAVYLCASSLGTSGGLYQETQYFGPGTRLLVL.

This sequence joins TRBV4-3 and TRBJ2-3, with a possible D match to TRBD2 (7 bases). The V and J ends lost 0 bases and 3 bases respectively, with 19 bases between them. Germline V gene sequence: CDR1 LGHNA, CDR2 YSLEER. The CDR3 is made up of 18 amino acids. The DNA of the CDR3 is TGCGCCAGCAGCCAAGAGACCTTAGGGGGGGCCGGTACAGATACGCAGTATTTT. As protein: CASSQETLGGAGTDTQYF.